The T cell receptor (beta chain) under discussion was sequenced for a study of T cells in Graves' hyperthyroidism and ophthalmopathy (dated by TCRdb to about 2019). Study-wide context: Peripheral blood samples were taken at initial diagnosis, before any treatment was given. TCR V-J signatures able to tell the groups apart were searched for in a discovery cohort of 90 to 100 patients, of whom roughly 42 had Graves' ophthalmopathy and under 65 had stable Graves' hyperthyroidism. Whether ophthalmopathy could be predicted prospectively was tested in an independent validation cohort made up of roughly 20 hyperthyroidism patients plus 17 patients who later progressed to ophthalmopathy. The approximately 90 discovery patients were divided at random into training and test sets in a 7:3 ratio. The study also compared thyroid tissue and blood T-cell repertoires from about 6 Graves' hyperthyroidism patients. After sampling, hyperthyroidism patients received methimazole starting at 30 mg daily, and ophthalmopathy patients received high-dose intravenous methylprednisolone. The paper describes TCR Vbeta CDR3 sequencing of 120 to 150 peripheral blood samples, made up of 43 ophthalmopathy patients, around 78 hyperthyroidism patients and around 17 progressor patients.

This clonotype showed up just a few times. Its cognate antigen has yet to be identified. No clone much larger than this one lies a single base away; base qualities are absent. Reading from cysteine to phenylalanine, the CDR3 counts 16 amino acids. This entry keeps only the CDR3 DNA: 48 bases, framed from base 1. The germline V and J ends show losses of 4 bases and 6 bases respectively, and no gene match explains 13 bases of the junction. From the germline V gene, CDR1 is SGHRS and CDR2 is YFSETQ. The TCR beta CDR3 regions were amplified from the RNA transcripts. The TCR CDR3 was subjected to a first round of RT-PCR using the HTBI primer set and the Qiagen OneStep RT-PCR kit. The libraries were constructed in a second round of multiplex PCR and then size-selected and purified. Sequencing of the libraries was done on an Illumina HiSeq2000 using paired-end 100 bp reads. In the authors' own workflow: SOAPnuke was used to process the raw data, with reads discarded if the reads contained adapters or uncalled bases, had a mean Phred below 15, or lacked an exact constant-primer or identifier match. High-quality paired reads were merged using COPE v1.2.5, and each unique nucleotide sequence was defined as a clonotype. MiTCR v1.1 was used to align clonotypes to the IMGT TRBV, TRBD and TRBJ reference segments. The analysis was restricted to V-J combinations with a frequency above 0.0001, which together covered 99% to 99.2% of the repertoires. A TCS score was defined as the ratio between F50 (clonal expansion) and ExV (chaos), using BLOSUM62-based TCRdist between CDR3 peptides within each V-J. Welch's t-statistics and random forest reduced 450 to 600 V-J features to about 13, which were used in a naive Bayes classifier (R e1071). Using fastp trimming at Q25 and MiXCR clonotype assembly, TCRdb reanalyzed the public sequencing data and kept in-frame beta chains. When rows share a CDR3 protein, they turn into one entry using the most common DNA and genes. The V and J calls, along with clone size, are taken from TCRdb and not from the paper's own processing. The sample includes 350,000 to 400,000 distinct CDR3 sequences, with 14% to 15% observed a single time. The top ten clones comprise about 31% of the sample.

General findings and caveats noted by the study authors: A 13 V-J signature model separated ophthalmopathy from stable hyperthyroidism, with 87.88% sensitivity and roughly 84% specificity in cross-validation and 80%/75% in testing. During validation, the model predicted progression to ophthalmopathy a median of around 6 months ahead of onset, with 70.59% sensitivity and about 72% specificity. Sample size was not statistically predetermined, and investigators were not blinded to group allocation. Most expanded thyroid clonotypes (frequency above 0.001) were also found in blood, which suggests that blood repertoires may mirror thyroid immune responses.

Stable Graves' hyperthyroidism was defined as the absence of progression to ophthalmopathy over 18 months of follow-up. Hyperthyroidism patients were newly diagnosed, with disease duration under 2 months, and aged 18 to 65 years. The study excluded patients with uncontrolled infections, other autoimmune diseases, pregnancy or lactation. Diagnoses were established on the basis of clinical symptoms, serum thyroxine and TRAb, thyroid ultrasound, and orbital computed tomography. PBMCs were separated from 10 ml of fresh peripheral blood using Ficoll-Paque density gradient centrifugation. Trizol reagent was used to extract total RNA, and RNA quality was then checked on an Agilent 2100 Bioanalyzer.

The V and J segments used are TRBV5-1 and TRBJ2-5; TRBD2 matches 9 bases in the middle. The clonotype originates from a woman in her twenties or thirties with Graves' hyperthyroidism. Sequenced input: blood. The bases are TGCGCCAGCAGCACTACTTTAGCGGGAGCGCAACAGACCCAGTACTTC. Its protein is CASSTTLAGAQQTQYF.